This T cell receptor beta chain was obtained from a study of T cell responses to AZD1222 COVID-19 vaccine (dated by TCRdb to 2020 to 2022). Regarding the research as a whole: AZD1222 recipients whose second dose came at about 4 weeks and those whose second dose came at about 12 weeks were combined into one group, since spike-specific TCR depth and breadth did not differ between the two schedules. TCR sequencing was performed for roughly 240 trial participants, of whom around 200 were given two doses of AZD1222 and approximately 25 were given two doses of MenACWY control vaccine. Enrollment into the trials was organized by age into subgroups of 18-55, 56-69 and 70-plus years, and those subgroups contained approximately 160, 26 and 62 TCR-sequenced participants, respectively. Overall study outcomes, separate from this receptor: Participants were mostly white British, with more females than males. The authors suggested clonal diversity may have been underestimated. Conclusions about previously exposed vaccinees were limited because only six AZD1222 recipients were SARS-CoV-2 seropositive at baseline. Reportedly, close to half of the unique spike-specific TCRs recognized epitopes lying outside the regions that are mutated in the B.1.351 and B.1.1.7 variants. After two AZD1222 doses, both the breadth and the depth of spike-specific TCRs were significantly higher than at day 0 and than in MenACWY recipients. CD4 TCRs associated with the vaccine covered the entire spike protein, and the dominant responses were in regions 160-218 and 743-854. Because no day 14 peak-response samples were available, the repertoires could be characterized only after the peak T cell response. The 56-69-year group was small, and its depth increase did not reach significance, likely because of low power.

From a lookup of the germline V gene, CDR1 and CDR2 are MNHEY and SVGAGI. From the cysteine up to the phenylalanine, the CDR3 has a length of 11 residues. Kept here is only the CDR3 DNA, which spans 33 bases and is read in frame from base 1. Compared with germline, V lacks 8 bases and J lacks 7 bases; bases without a gene match: 5. Per the publication, the time point label means: baseline before first vaccination. The vaccinee samples were drawn from two UK trials, COV001 and COV002, one of which was a single-blind randomized controlled phase 2/3 trial testing AZD1222 (ChAdOx1 nCoV-19) in healthy adults. For TCRbeta chain sequencing, PBMC samples from trial participants were taken at day 0 and at day 28 after the second dose. The CDR3 regions of human TCRbeta chains were analyzed by immunosequencing. Under the source paper's analysis protocol: Repertoire TCRs were matched against a reference library of SARS-CoV-2-specific TCRs generated with the MIRA antigen-specificity platform. Breadth was defined as the fraction of unique TCRs that were SARS-CoV-2-associated. Depth was defined as the fraction of total T cells that were SARS-CoV-2-associated. Each spike-specific TCR was assigned to its reactive spike region and to a CD4 or CD8 class using the MIRA data. Log10-transformed breadth and depth values were compared by one-way ANOVA with Sidak's multiple comparisons tests. The table comes from immuneACCESS by way of TCRdb, which keeps in-frame sequences with V and J called. Part of the clones is missing from these tables; in studies checked, under half for an unresolved V gene and the rest for unknown reasons. Clone size and the V and J calls come from that table; the DNA yielded D and trimming. This sample holds around 140,000 clones; approximately 88% were observed only once. Under 3.5% of the sample lies in the top ten.

A remark on this clone: This clone's antigen is unknown. Per-nucleotide qualities are absent, and no much larger clonotype sits a single base away.

The chain is encoded by TRBV6-5 joined to TRBJ2-7, with 7 bases matching TRBD1. The sequencing here drew on peripheral blood, taken on day 0 of AZD1222 vaccination. This TCR was recovered from an adult in good health. The nucleotides read TGTGCCAGCGGACAGGTCGATGAGCAGTACTTC. This is translated as CASGQVDEQYF.